This TCR beta chain was profiled in a study of response to subunit inactivated influenza vaccine. Broader study findings: The authors suggested that few new T cells are recruited per seasonal influenza vaccination.

As concerns this clonotype: Its specificity is unknown.

TCRdb used MiXCR to reprocess the RT-PCR reads, holding one entry per CDR3 protein. The table lists 650,000 to 800,000 distinct CDR3 sequences, about 15% of them singletons. The germline V gene has CDR1 GTSNPN and CDR2 SVGIG (reference sequence). CDR3 length: 14 residues. V lost 2 bases to trimming and J lost 1 base; unmatched junction nucleotides: 4. This clonotype originated in a man aged 45-65 years who received an inactivated influenza vaccine. The sequencing used PBMCs from blood, collected around 14 days before vaccination. This chain joins TRBV30 and TRBJ2-7; 8 nucleotides align to TRBD2. The CDR3 is CAWSISGASYEQYF. The CDR3 nucleotides are TGTGCCTGGAGTATTAGCGGGGCGTCCTACGAGCAGTACTTC.